This T cell receptor (beta chain) appears in the sequencing data of a study of blood T cell repertoires in COVID-19. A single count supports this clone. Trimming left V 2 bases short and J 1 base short, with 9 bases between. The CDR3 has 14 amino acids. Germline CDR1 SGHNT, CDR2 YYREEE (reference sequence). Sequencing used immunoSEQ multiplex PCR; TCRdb keeps in-frame clones, though not all of them. This repertoire shows 150,000 to 200,000 clones, approximately 88% found once; its top ten account for around 5%. The chain couples TRBV5-4 to TRBJ2-5; TRBD1 might be the D (5 bases). The receptor's source is a human donor in a cohort sampled during active COVID-19. The sequenced sample consisted of peripheral blood. The CDR3 reads CASSFLQGQETQYF. The CDR3 coding sequence is TGTGCCAGCAGCTTTTTGCAGGGCCAAGAGACCCAGTACTTC.